There are many counts of the clone carrying this TCR beta chain. Time point reported: before trial treatment. The sample originates from a study of low-dose radiotherapy and immunotherapy resistance in tumors. In the study overall: With 1 Gy per fraction every two weeks, Cohort 2 accumulated 13 Gy across 26 weeks.

TRAV- and TRBV-specific primers, spanning alpha and beta chains, primed first-strand cDNA. TCR amplification ran roughly 20 PCR cycles using constant-region and V-primer adapter primers. One entry per CDR3 protein results from TCRdb running MiXCR on the reads. Here the sample spans about 82,000 distinct CDR3 sequences, approximately 19% being singletons. The CDR3 totals 13 residues. CDR1 is MNHEY and CDR2 is SVGEGT in the germline V gene. V was trimmed by 6 bases and J by 10 bases, leaving 18 bases between them. The sample was PBMCs, taken before treatment. This receptor was identified in a male donor with prostate cancer. The gene calls are TRBV6-2 or TRBV6-3 and TRBJ1-1; perhaps TRBD1 as D (5 bases). The CDR3 sequence is CASSLTGGGVAFF. DNA of the CDR3: TGTGCCAGCAGCCTAACAGGTGGTGGAGTAGCTTTCTTT.